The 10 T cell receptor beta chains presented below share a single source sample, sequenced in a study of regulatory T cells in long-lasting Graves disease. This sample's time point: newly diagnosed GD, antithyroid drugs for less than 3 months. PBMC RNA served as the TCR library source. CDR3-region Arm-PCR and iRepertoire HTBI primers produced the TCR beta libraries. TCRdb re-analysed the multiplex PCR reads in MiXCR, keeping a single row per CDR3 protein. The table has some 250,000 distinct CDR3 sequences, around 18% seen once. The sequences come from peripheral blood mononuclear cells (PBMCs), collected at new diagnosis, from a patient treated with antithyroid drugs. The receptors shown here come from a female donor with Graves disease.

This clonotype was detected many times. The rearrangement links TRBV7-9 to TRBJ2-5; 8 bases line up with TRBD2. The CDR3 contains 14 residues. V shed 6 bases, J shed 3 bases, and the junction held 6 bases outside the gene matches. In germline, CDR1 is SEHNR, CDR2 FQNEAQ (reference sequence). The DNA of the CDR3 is TGTGCCAGCAGACTACTAGCGGCCAAAGAGACCCAGTACTTC. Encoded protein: CASRLLAAKETQYF.

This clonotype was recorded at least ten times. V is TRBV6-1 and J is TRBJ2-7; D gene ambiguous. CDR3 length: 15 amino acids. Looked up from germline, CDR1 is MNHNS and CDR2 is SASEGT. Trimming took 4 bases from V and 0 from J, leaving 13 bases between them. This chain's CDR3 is CASSAPTVRSYEQYF. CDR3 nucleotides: TGTGCCAGCAGTGCCCCCACTGTCCGCTCCTACGAGCAGTACTTC.

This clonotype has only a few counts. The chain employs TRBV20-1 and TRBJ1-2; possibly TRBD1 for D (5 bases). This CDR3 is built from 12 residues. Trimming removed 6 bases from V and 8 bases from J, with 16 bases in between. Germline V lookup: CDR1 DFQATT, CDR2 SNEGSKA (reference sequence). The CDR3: CSASWGRGGYTF. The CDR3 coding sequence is TGCAGTGCCAGCTGGGGCCGAGGGGGCTACACCTTC.

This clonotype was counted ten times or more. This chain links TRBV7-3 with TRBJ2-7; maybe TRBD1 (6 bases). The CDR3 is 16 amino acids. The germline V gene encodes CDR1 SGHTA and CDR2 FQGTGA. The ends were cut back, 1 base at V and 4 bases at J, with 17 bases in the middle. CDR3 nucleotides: TGTGCCAGCAGCTTAATGTGGCACAGGGTGAAGTACGAGCAGTACTTC. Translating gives CASSLMWHRVKYEQYF.

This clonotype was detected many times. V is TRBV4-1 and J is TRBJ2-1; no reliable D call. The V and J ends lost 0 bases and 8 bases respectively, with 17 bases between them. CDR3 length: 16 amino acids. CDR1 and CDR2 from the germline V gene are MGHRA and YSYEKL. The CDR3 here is CASSQDKIGSNYEQFF. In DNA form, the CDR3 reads TGCGCCAGCAGCCAAGATAAGATTGGCAGTAACTATGAGCAGTTCTTC.

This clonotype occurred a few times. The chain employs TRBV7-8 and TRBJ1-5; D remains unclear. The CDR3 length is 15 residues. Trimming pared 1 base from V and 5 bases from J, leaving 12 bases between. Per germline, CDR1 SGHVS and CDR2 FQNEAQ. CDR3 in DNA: TGTGCCAGCAGCTTAGGAGGGTTGCCCGATCAGCCCCAGCATTTT. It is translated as CASSLGGLPDQPQHF.

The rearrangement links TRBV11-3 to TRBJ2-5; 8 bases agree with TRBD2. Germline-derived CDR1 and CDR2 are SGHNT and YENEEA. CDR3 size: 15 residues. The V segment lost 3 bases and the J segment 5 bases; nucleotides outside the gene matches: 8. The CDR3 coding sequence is TGTGCCAGCAGCTTCCCGGGAGGGATTCTGGAGACCCAGTACTTC. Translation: CASSFPGGILETQYF.

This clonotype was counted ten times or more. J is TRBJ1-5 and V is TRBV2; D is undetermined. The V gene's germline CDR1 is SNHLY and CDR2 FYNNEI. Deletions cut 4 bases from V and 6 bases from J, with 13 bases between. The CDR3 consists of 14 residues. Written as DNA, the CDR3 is TGTGCCAGCAGTGGTGGAGGGAGAGGTCAGCCCCAGCATTTT. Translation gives CASSGGGRGQPQHF.

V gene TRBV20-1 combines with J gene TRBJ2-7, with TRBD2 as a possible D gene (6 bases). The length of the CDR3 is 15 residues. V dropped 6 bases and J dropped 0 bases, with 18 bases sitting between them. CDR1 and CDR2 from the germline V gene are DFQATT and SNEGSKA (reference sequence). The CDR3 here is CSAWPGGVSSYEQYF. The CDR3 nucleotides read TGCAGTGCGTGGCCGGGCGGGGTAAGCTCCTACGAGCAGTACTTC.

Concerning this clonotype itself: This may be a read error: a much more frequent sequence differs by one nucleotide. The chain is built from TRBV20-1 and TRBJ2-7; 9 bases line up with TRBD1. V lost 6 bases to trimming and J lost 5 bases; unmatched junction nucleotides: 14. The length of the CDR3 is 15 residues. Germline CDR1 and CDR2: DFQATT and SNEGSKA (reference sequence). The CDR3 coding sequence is TGCAGTGCGTCCGTCAGGGGACAGGGTGACCACGAGCAGTACTTC. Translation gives CSASVRGQGDHEQYF.